In this sample, the clone carrying this TCR beta chain turned up once. The sample comes from a study of blood T cell repertoires in COVID-19. The CDR3 runs to 13 residues. Germline CDR1 MNHNY, CDR2 SVGAGI (reference sequence). Trimming took 6 bases from V and 6 from J; bases not matched to a gene: 5. Method: immunoSEQ multiplex PCR; TCRdb's copy keeps in-frame clones and lacks some. The table records about 220,000 clones, 80% to 90% of them present only once. The chain joins TRBV6-6 to TRBJ2-1, with TRBD2 matching over 7 bases. The receptor was derived from a man aged 25 to 40 with active or convalescent COVID-19. Sequenced input: peripheral blood. For the CDR3, the DNA is TGTGCCAGCAGCCGAGGGGAGGGCAATGAGCAGTTCTTC. Translating gives CASSRGEGNEQFF.